This T cell receptor beta chain stems from a study of blood T cell repertoires in COVID-19. For the study at large: Samples representing acute and convalescent COVID-19 were sourced from the United States, Italy and Spain.

Measured with immunoSEQ multiplex PCR; TCRdb has only the in-frame clones, and not every one. Here the sample spans some 110,000 clones, around 80% being singletons. Trimming took 0 bases from V and 8 from J; bases not matched to a gene: 4. Germline CDR1 SNHLY, CDR2 FYNNEI. This CDR3 is built from 14 residues. V is TRBV2 and J is TRBJ2-1; 7 bases are a match to TRBD1. Specimen: peripheral blood. The TCR originated in a man aged 70-80 years with active or convalescent COVID-19. The CDR3 nucleotides read TGTGCCAGCAGTGAAGCAGGGGGCATGGATGAGCAGTTCTTC. Protein: CASSEAGGMDEQFF.